These 13 T cell receptor beta chains came from one sample sequenced in a study of blood T cell repertoires in COVID-19. Data came from immunoSEQ multiplex PCR; TCRdb stores just in-frame clones and leaves some out. The repertoire holds 540,000 or so clones, with 85% to 90% as singletons. The sequenced sample was peripheral blood. Source of these receptors: a woman between 50 and 59 years old with COVID-19, enrolled during active disease.

This clone was seen once. The genes are TRBV27 and TRBJ2-7; 9 bases are a match to TRBD1. The germline V gene has CDR1 MNHEY and CDR2 SMNVEV (reference sequence). Trimming at V came to 3 bases and at J to 6 bases, leaving 0 bases not matched to a gene. The CDR3 spans 12 residues. The CDR3 nucleotides read TGTGCCAGCAGTTTGGGACAGGGCGAGCAGTACTTC. Translating it yields CASSLGQGEQYF.

A remark on this clone: At the DNA level, this CDR3 is encoded by other sequences in the same sample as well. In DNA, the CDR3 is TGTGCCAGCAGTTTAGGGCAGGGAGGCAATGAGCAGTTCTTC. Protein product: CASSLGQGGNEQFF. V and J are TRBV27 and TRBJ2-1; TRBD2 is a possible D gene (6 bases). Germline V gene lookup returns CDR1 MNHEY and CDR2 SMNVEV (reference sequence). V lost 2 bases and J lost 6, with 11 bases in between. The length of the CDR3 is 14 residues.

The gene calls are TRBV7-9 and TRBJ2-1; 11 bases are shared with TRBD2. Per germline, CDR1 SEHNR and CDR2 FQNEAQ (reference sequence). V shed 5 bases and J 10 bases; nucleotides not matched to a gene: 10. The CDR3 extends over 15 amino acids. The CDR3 region has the DNA TGTGCCAGCAGCCAAGGCACTAGCGGGGGCCGCGAGCAGTTCTTC. Its translation: CASSQGTSGGREQFF.

This chain links TRBV27 with TRBJ2-3; 9 bases fit TRBD1. The trim removed 7 bases at V and 1 base at J, leaving 3 bases unmatched. This CDR3 has 14 amino acids. The V gene's germline CDR1 is MNHEY and CDR2 SMNVEV (reference sequence). This CDR3 reads CASNRDRGTDTQYF. In DNA, the CDR3 is TGTGCCAGCAACAGGGACAGGGGCACAGATACGCAGTATTTT.

On this clone itself: Other DNA sequences in the same sample also yield this CDR3. The chain uses TRBV24-1 and TRBJ2-2; 12 bases line up with TRBD2. With 3 bases clipped from V and 5 bases from J, the junction kept 0 bases outside the gene matches. The CDR3 sequence is 15 residues long. Germline loops: CDR1 KGHDR, CDR2 SFDVKD. The CDR3 bases are TGTGCCACCAGTGATCTAGCGGGGGGGACCGGGGAGCTGTTTTTT. It specifies CATSDLAGGTGELFF.

The rearrangement links TRBV6-1 to TRBJ2-1, with TRBD2 matching 10 bases. Germline CDR1 MNHNS, CDR2 SASEGT. The CDR3 covers 16 residues. V lost 3 bases and J lost 5; bases outside the gene matches: 7. The CDR3 nucleotides are TGTGCCAGCAGTGAGCCCCCCGGGACTAGCGACAATGAGCAGTTCTTC. Translation: CASSEPPGTSDNEQFF.

The chain has TRBV2 and TRBJ2-1, with TRBD2 as a possible D gene (7 bases). The V gene lost 2 bases and the J gene lost 7 bases, with 18 bases spanning the gap. The CDR3 is 16 amino acids. Germline CDR1 is SNHLY and CDR2 is FYNNEI. Here the CDR3 reads CASSERGGGGLNEQFF. Written as DNA, the CDR3 is TGTGCCAGCAGTGAACGTGGTGGGGGGGGCCTGAATGAGCAGTTCTTC.

The table lists this clone with a few counts. The chain has TRBV12-3 or TRBV12-4 and TRBJ1-1; D perhaps matches TRBD1 (6 bases). The V end was cut by 7 bases, the J end by 3 bases, with 9 bases between. The CDR3 spans 12 residues. CDR3 protein: CASTGGDTEAFF. For the CDR3, the DNA is TGTGCCAGCACTGGGGGCGACACTGAAGCTTTCTTT.

The gene calls are TRBV6-1 and TRBJ1-4; unclear D gene. Per germline, CDR1 MNHNS and CDR2 SASEGT. CDR3 length: 15 amino acids. Trimming removed 3 bases at V and 3 bases at J, with 11 bases between. DNA of the CDR3: TGTGCCAGCAGTGAGGGAGGGAACTCTAATGAAAAACTGTTTTTT. This sequence encodes CASSEGGNSNEKLFF.

The V and J genes are TRBV4-1 and TRBJ1-5; TRBD1 matches at 9 bases. This CDR3 has 14 amino acids. The ends lost 4 bases at V and 11 bases at J; junction bases unmatched: 9. The germline V gene encodes CDR1 MGHRA and CDR2 YSYEKL. The CDR3 nucleotides read TGCGCCAGCAGCCTAGGGACAGGGCCTTTAGCCCAGCATTTT. It encodes CASSLGTGPLAQHF.

V and J are TRBV3-1 (or the pseudogene TRBV3-2) and TRBJ1-1, with D perhaps TRBD1 (6 bases). V was clipped by 1 base and J by 2 bases, with 14 bases between them. The CDR3 sequence is 16 residues long. Germline V CDR1 and CDR2: LGHDT, YNNKEL (reference sequence). The CDR3 region is CASSQGGLGANTEAFF. Written as DNA, the CDR3 is TGTGCCAGCAGCCAAGGGGGGCTCGGAGCAAACACTGAAGCTTTCTTT.

The CDR3 nucleotides read TGCGCCAGCAGCCAAGGACAGAGCAATCAGCCCCAGCATTTT. This translates into CASSQGQSNQPQHF. J is TRBJ1-5 and V is TRBV5-1; TRBD1 might be the D (6 bases). The CDR3 loop spans 14 amino acids. Germline V gives CDR1 SGHRS, CDR2 YFSETQ. V was cut by 4 bases and J by 1 base, with 9 bases left in between.

The chain links TRBV9 to TRBJ1-1, with D possibly being TRBD1 (6 bases). Germline CDR1 SGDLS, CDR2 YYNGEE. V gave up 3 bases and J gave up 3 bases, with 12 bases separating them. The CDR3 runs 14 residues. CDR3: CASSGQVGDTEAFF. The DNA for the CDR3 is TGTGCCAGCAGCGGACAGGTTGGGGACACTGAAGCTTTCTTT.